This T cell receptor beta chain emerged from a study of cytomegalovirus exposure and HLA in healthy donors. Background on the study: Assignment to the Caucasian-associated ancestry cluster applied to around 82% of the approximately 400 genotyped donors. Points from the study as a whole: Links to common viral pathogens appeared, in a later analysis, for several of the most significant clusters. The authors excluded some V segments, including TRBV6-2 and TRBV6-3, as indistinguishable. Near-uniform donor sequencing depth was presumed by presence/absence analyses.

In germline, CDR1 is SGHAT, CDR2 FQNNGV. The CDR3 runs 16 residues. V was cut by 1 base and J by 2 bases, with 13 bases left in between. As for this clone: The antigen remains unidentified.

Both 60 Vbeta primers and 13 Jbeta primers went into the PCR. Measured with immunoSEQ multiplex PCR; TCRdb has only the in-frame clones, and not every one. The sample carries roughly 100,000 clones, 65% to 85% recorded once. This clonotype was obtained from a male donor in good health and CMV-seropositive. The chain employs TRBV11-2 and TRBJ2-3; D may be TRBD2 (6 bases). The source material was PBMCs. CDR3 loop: CASSLVPADYTDTQYF. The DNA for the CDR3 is TGTGCCAGCAGCTTAGTGCCAGCGGACTACACAGATACGCAGTATTTT.